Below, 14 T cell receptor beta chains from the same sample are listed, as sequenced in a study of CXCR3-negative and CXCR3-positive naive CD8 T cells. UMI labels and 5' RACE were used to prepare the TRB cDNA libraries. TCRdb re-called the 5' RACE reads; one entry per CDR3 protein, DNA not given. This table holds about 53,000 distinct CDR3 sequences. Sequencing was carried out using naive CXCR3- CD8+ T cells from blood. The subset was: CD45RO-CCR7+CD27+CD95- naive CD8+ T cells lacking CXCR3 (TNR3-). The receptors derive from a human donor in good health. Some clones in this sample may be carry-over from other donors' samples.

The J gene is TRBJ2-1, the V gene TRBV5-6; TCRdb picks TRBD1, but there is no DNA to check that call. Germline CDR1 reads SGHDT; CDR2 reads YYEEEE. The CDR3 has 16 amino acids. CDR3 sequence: CASSYGATGRHNEQFF.

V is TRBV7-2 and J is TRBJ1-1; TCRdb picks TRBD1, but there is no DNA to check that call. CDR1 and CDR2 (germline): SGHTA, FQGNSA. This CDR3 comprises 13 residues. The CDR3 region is CASSLTGGTEAFF.

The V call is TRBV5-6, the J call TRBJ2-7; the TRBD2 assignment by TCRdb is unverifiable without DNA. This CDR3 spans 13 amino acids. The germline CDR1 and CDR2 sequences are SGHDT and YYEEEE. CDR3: CASSSGIFGEQYF.

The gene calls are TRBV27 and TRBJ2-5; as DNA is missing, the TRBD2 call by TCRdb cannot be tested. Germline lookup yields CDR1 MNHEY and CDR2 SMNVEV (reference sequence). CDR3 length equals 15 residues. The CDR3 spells CASSPGLAGGETQYF.

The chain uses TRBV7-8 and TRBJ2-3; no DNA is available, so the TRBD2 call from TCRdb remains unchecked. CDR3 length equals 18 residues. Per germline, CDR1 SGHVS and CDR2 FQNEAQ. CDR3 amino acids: CASNSPSSGRSSTDTQYF.

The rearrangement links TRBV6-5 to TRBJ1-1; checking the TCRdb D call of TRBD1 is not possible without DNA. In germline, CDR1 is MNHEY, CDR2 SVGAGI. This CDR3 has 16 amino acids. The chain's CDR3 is CASSYLYGAMNTEAFF.

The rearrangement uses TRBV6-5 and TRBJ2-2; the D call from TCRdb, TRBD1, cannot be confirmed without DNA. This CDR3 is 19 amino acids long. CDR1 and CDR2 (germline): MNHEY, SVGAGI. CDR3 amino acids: CASSYSRIREGTNTGELFF.

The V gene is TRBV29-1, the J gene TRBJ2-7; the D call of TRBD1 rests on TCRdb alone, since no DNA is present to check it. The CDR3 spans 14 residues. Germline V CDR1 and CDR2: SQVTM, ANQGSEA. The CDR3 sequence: CSVGGKGLSHEQYF.

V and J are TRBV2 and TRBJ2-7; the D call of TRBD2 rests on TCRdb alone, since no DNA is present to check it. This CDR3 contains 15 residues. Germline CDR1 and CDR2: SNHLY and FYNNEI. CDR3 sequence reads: CASSTGLAGSYEQYF.

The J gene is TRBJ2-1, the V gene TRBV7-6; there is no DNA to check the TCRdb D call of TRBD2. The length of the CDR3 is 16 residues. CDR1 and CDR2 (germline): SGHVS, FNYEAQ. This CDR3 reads CASSPAGTPVGNEQFF.

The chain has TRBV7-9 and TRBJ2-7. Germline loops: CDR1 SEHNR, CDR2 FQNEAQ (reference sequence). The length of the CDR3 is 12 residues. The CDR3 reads CASSLDLFEQYF.

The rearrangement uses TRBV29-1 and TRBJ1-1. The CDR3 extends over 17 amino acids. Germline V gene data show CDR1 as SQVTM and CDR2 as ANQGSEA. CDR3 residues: CSVEGAGEGFGHTEAFF.

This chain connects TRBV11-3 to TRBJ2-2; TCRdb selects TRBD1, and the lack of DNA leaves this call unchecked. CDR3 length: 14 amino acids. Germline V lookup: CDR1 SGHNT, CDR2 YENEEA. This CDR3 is CASSPPEVTGELFF.

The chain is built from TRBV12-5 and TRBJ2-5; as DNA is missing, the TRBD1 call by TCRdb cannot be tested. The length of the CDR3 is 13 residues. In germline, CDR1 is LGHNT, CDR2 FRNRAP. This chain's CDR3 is CASARDTQETQYF.